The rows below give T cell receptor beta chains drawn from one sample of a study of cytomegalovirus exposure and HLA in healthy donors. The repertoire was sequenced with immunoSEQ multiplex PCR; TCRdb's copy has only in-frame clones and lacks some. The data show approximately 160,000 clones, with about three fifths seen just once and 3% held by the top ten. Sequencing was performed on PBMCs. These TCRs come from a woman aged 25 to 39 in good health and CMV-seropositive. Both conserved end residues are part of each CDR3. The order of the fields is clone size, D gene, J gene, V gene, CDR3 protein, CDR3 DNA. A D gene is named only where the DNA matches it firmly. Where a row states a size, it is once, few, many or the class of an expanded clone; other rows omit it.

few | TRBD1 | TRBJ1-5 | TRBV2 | CASSRTGSGARQPQHF | TGTGCCAGCAGTAGGACAGGGTCCGGGGCAAGGCAGCCCCAGCATTTT
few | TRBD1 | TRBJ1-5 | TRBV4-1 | CASSQGIGQGGNQPQHF | TGCGCCAGCAGCCAAGGGATCGGACAGGGGGGCAATCAGCCCCAGCATTTT
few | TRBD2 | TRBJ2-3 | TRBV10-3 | CAISAITSGGNTDTQYF | TGTGCCATCAGTGCGATAACTAGCGGGGGGAACACAGATACGCAGTATTTT
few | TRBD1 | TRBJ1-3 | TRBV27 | CASSPQGQGNTIYF | TGTGCCAGCAGTCCCCAGGGACAGGGAAACACCATATATTTT
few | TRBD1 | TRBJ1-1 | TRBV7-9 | CASSSLQGLNTEAFF | TGTGCCAGCAGCTCGCTACAGGGGCTGAACACTGAAGCTTTCTTT
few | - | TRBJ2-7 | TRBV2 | CASTEEDSYEQYF | TGTGCCAGCACGGAAGAGGATTCGTACGAGCAGTACTTC
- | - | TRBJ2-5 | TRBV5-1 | CASSHGTPQETQYF | TGCGCCAGCAGCCACGGGACACCACAAGAGACCCAGTACTTC
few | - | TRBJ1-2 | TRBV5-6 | CASERAAGRNYGYTF | TGTGCCTCCGAGAGGGCAGCCGGACGGAACTATGGCTACACCTTC
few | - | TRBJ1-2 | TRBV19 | CASSIYGDNYGYTF | TGTGCCAGTAGTATCTACGGGGATAACTATGGCTACACCTTC
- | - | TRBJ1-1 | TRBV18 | CASSPSGSGSTEAFF | TGTGCCAGCTCACCGTCGGGGTCCGGGAGCACTGAAGCTTTCTTT
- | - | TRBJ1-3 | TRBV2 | CASSESWSNGHSGNTIYF | TGTGCCAGCAGTGAATCTTGGTCTAACGGACACTCTGGAAACACCATATATTTT
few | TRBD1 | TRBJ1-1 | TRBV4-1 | CASSREDREHTEAFF | TGCGCCAGCAGCCGAGAAGACAGGGAACACACTGAAGCTTTCTTT
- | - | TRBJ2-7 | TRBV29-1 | CSVARGSYEQYF | TGCAGCGTTGCCCGGGGGTCCTACGAGCAGTACTTC
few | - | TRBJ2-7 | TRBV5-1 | CASSLDRELDEQYF | TGCGCCAGCAGCTTGGACAGGGAATTGGACGAGCAGTACTTC
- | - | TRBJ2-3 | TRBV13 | CASSLGLAWSDTQYF | TGTGCCAGCAGCTTAGGACTAGCTTGGTCAGATACGCAGTATTTT
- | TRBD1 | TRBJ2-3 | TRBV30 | CAWRPSRDRATDTQYF | TGTGCCTGGAGACCCAGCCGGGACAGGGCCACAGATACGCAGTATTTT
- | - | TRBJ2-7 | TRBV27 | CASSLFNNGGSEQYF | TGTGCCAGCAGTTTATTCAATAACGGGGGAAGCGAGCAGTACTTC
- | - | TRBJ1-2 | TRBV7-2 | CASSPGGPYGYTF | TGTGCCAGCAGCCCGGGGGGCCCCTATGGCTACACCTTC
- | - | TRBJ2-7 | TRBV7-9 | CASSYTGSEQYF | TGTGCCAGCAGCTATACAGGGAGCGAGCAGTACTTC
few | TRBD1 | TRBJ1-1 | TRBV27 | CASRQGYTEAFF | TGTGCCAGCAGACAGGGGTACACTGAAGCTTTCTTT
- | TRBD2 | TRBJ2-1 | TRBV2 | CASTLAGLGYNEQFF | TGTGCCAGCACTCTAGCGGGATTGGGCTACAATGAGCAGTTCTTC
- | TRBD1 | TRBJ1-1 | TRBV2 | CASSDPGQTNTEAFF | TGTGCCAGCAGTGACCCGGGACAGACGAACACTGAAGCTTTCTTT
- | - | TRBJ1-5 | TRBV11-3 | CASSFSGSNQPQHF | TGTGCCAGCAGCTTCTCAGGGAGCAATCAGCCCCAGCATTTT
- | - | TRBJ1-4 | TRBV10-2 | CASSDFVGMGREKLFF | TGCGCCAGCAGTGATTTCGTGGGGATGGGGAGAGAAAAACTGTTTTTT
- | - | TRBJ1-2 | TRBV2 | CASISGIDGYTF | TGTGCCAGCATATCGGGGATTGATGGCTACACCTTC
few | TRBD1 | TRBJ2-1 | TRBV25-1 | CASSSRDRGRREQFF | TGTGCCAGCAGCTCCCGGGACAGGGGTCGCCGGGAGCAGTTCTTC
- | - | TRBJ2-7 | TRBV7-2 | CASSPPQGPYEQYF | TGTGCCAGCAGCCCTCCGCAGGGGCCCTACGAGCAGTACTTC
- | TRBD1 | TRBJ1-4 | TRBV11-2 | CASSLGQGWREKLFF | TGTGCCAGCAGCTTAGGACAGGGATGGCGAGAAAAACTGTTTTTT
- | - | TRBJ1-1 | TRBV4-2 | CASSHSQENTEAFF | TGTGCCAGCAGCCACTCACAGGAGAACACTGAAGCTTTCTTT
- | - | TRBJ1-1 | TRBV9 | CASSVSRGKSTEAFF | TGTGCCAGCAGCGTCTCGAGGGGGAAAAGTACTGAAGCTTTCTTT
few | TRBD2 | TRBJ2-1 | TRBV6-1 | CASSEIRLAGGRMNEQFF | TGTGCCAGCAGTGAAATTCGACTAGCGGGAGGGCGTATGAATGAGCAGTTCTTC
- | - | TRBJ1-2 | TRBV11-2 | CASSLVQGDGYTF | TGTGCCAGCAGCTTAGTGCAAGGGGATGGCTACACCTTC
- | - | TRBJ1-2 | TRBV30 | CAWSPRVGQTNYGYTF | TGTGCCTGGAGTCCCCGAGTTGGACAGACAAACTATGGCTACACCTTC
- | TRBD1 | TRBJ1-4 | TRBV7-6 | CASSRATGANEKLFF | TGTGCCAGCAGCCGGGCGACAGGGGCTAATGAAAAACTGTTTTTT
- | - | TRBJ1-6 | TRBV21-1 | CASSNSARGNNSPLHF | TGTGCCAGCAGCAATAGCGCGAGGGGGAATAATTCACCCCTCCACTTT